A single T cell receptor beta chain is shown here with its context. The entry originates in a study of blood T cell repertoires in COVID-19. At the level of the study: Sites in the United States, Italy and Spain provided acute and convalescent COVID-19 samples. T cells, B-cell-depleted T cells, or PBMCs provided the cDNA or gDNA that served as material.

Germline trimming cut 4 bases from V and 4 bases from J; bases unmatched to any gene: 8. The CDR3 runs 16 residues. CDR1 is SGHNT and CDR2 is YYREEE in the germline V gene (reference sequence). Per the study methods: Cell counts per sample came from amplifying reference gene primers. The assay was immunoSEQ multiplex PCR, and TCRdb's table has in-frame clones only and misses some. The V and J calls and the clone size are those of that table, but D and trimming were determined from the DNA. The repertoire holds about 170,000 clones, with over 80% as singletons. This sequence was found in a woman older than 75 with COVID-19, enrolled during active disease. This chain uses TRBV5-4 with TRBJ2-5; 12 bases agree with TRBD1. Material: peripheral blood. The CDR3 nucleotides read TGTGCCAGCAGCCCCGGGACAGGGGGCGTTGGAGAGACCCAGTACTTC. The encoded protein is CASSPGTGGVGETQYF.